The present T cell receptor beta chain was sequenced within a study of blood T cells in healthy people across ages. General study points: Older individuals had lower TCR beta diversity per million T cells (the decline was roughly linear). Researchers deemed the diversity estimates from one million T cells underestimates.

The study drew donors from healthy Caucasian individuals in Russia aged roughly 6 to 90. V was cut by 8 bases and J by 2 bases, with 11 bases left in between. The CDR3 loop spans 13 amino acids. Sample-barcoded 5' priming and a J-beta primer mix drove a second PCR of about 6 to 12 cycles. Each of the samples gave a minimum of 2.5 million paired-end reads that contained CDR3. TCRdb re-called the 5' RACE reads through MiXCR, storing one row per CDR3 protein. The top ten hold 3% of the sample, which has 600,000 to 900,000 distinct CDR3 sequences, roughly 25% seen once. Regarding this clonotype: Its antigen is unknown.

This sample also belongs to another study, concerning T cells of mothers and their children.

This chain connects TRBV12-3 or TRBV12-4 to TRBJ2-3, with a weak D call TRBD1 (6 bases). What was sequenced was blood. This sequence was found in a boy aged 5-17 years in good health. The CDR3 sequence is CASGGHHTDTQYF. The CDR3 DNA follows: TGTGCCAGCGGGGGCCATCACACAGATACGCAGTATTTT.